Listed below are T cell receptor beta chains from one sample, sequenced in a study of blood T cell repertoires in COVID-19. Method: immunoSEQ multiplex PCR; TCRdb's copy keeps in-frame clones and lacks some. The profile shows some 220,000 clones, approximately 85% of them singletons. The sequenced material came from peripheral blood. The origin of the receptors is a woman aged 70-85 years with COVID-19, enrolled during active disease. Both conserved end residues are part of each CDR3. Fields, in order: V gene, CDR3 length, CDR3 protein.

>TRBV5-1|13
CASSSDRTYGYTF
>TRBV24-1|14
CATSALDPTHEQFF
>TRBV4-2|16
CASRLTGGGLNYGYTF
>TRBV12-5|17
CASGLSPLSSYNSPLHF
>TRBV7-7|15
CASSPSGTKGDEQFF
>TRBV18|15
CASSPFDSPNEKLFF
>TRBV12-5|13
CASGLTGITEAFF
>TRBV7-3|15
CASSLRLGSNSPLHF
>TRBV9|15
CASSVSDGGYYGYTF
>TRBV7-2|15
CASSLARTENYGYTF
>TRBV20-1|12
CSASVGPQTAFF
>TRBV18|14
CASSPGAGNTEAFF
>TRBV9|14
CASSPQAGHQPQHF
>TRBV29-1|13
CSVGTTGVYGYTF
>TRBV7-2|14
CASSLAWEGTEAFF
>TRBV4-1|17
CASSQGASPPPHYGYTF
>TRBV19|16
CASSREKSGQYYGYTF
>TRBV5-5|15
CASSTGLAGGNTQYF
>TRBV16|16
CASSQFTRQGTNEQYF
>TRBV28|14
CASSFSGKGAPLHF
>TRBV5-6|17
CASSSGQGRSTNEKLFF
>TRBV5-1|16
CASSLGTGKTFSGYTF
>TRBV4-1|17
CASSLPAGQGNTGELFF
>TRBV6-5|15
CASSYVGGQGTEAFF
>TRBV9|16
CASSPLLTGRMETQYF
>TRBV7-8|14
CASSGGRRENEQYF
>TRBV2|14
CASSEGGFYYGYTF
>TRBV7-2|17
CASSSRGGGVGGDTQYF
>TRBV16|15
CASSRGFRGNYGYTF
>TRBV19|14
CASKPGQANQPQHF
>TRBV19|15
CASRLQGANTGELFF
>TRBV5-4|15
CASTLSGRGIETQYF
>TRBV24-1|13
CATSATGTGELFF
>TRBV7-2|15
CASSLWGQGAAEAFF
>TRBV6-6|12
CASRRTGNEQFF
>TRBV19|13
CASRGQGNGGYTF
>TRBV5-1|14
CASSLAAIQETQYF
>TRBV5-1|17
CASSLLDRAQANTEAFF
>TRBV5-1|15
CASSPQGSPYNEQFF
>TRBV6-5|15
CASSSGVSPNYGYTF
>TRBV6-6|15
CASSSGGANDEKLFF
>TRBV6-5|12
CASSQQGNEQYF
>TRBV5-6|17
CASSLGPQGSGANVLTF
>TRBV18|11
CASSPSDEQYF
>TRBV12-3/TRBV12-4|13
CASRRDFTDTQYF
>TRBV7-9|13
CASSPAGRGRYTF
>TRBV4-1|14
CASSQAPGGYEQYF
>TRBV3-1/TRBV3-2|14
CASSQVRGPYGYTF